Each of the 2 T cell receptor beta chains below was sequenced from the same sample in a study of neoadjuvant anti-PD-1 for oral cavity cancer. Profiling relied on immunoSEQ multiplex PCR, and the TCRdb table lists in-frame clones only, not all of them. The repertoire consists of 14,000 or so clones, with 55% to 75% occurring once and the leading ten covering less than 3.5%. The input for sequencing was PBMCs, taken before nivolumab (anti-PD-1) treatment. Receptors originate from a person aged 40 to 85 with oral cavity squamous cell carcinoma.

This chain links TRBV6-5 with TRBJ1-2; D is unresolved. CDR1 MNHEY and CDR2 SVGAGI come from the germline V gene. V was clipped by 2 bases and J by 4 bases, with 8 bases between them. The CDR3 has 13 residues. The CDR3 region is CASSYGVFYGYTF. In nucleotides, the CDR3 is TGTGCCAGCAGTTACGGGGTCTTCTATGGCTACACCTTC.

This chain connects TRBV29-1 to TRBJ2-7; 7 bases line up with TRBD1. The CDR3 loop spans 15 amino acids. The germline gives CDR1 SQVTM, CDR2 ANQGSEA. Germline trimming cut 6 bases from V and 9 bases from J; bases unmatched to any gene: 20. The CDR3 spells CSVAYRDSRSFGQYF. The DNA of the CDR3 is TGCAGCGTCGCTTATAGGGACAGCCGCTCTTTCGGGCAGTACTTC.